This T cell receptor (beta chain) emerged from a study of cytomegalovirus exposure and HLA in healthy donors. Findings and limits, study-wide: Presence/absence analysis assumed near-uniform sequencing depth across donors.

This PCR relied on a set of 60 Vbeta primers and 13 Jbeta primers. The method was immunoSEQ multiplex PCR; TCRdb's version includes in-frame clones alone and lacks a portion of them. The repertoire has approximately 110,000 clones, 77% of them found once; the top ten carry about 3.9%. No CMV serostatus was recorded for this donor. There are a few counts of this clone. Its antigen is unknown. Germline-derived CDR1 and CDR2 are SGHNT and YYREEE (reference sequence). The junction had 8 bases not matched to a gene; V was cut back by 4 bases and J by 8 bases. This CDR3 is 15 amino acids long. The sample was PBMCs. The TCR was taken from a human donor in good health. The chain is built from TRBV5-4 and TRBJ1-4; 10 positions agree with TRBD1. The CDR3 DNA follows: TGTGCCAGCAGCCCCTCGGGACAGGGGTACGAAAAACTGTTTTTT. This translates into CASSPSGQGYEKLFF.